A single sample is the source of the 20 T cell receptor beta chains below, sequenced in a study of T cell responses to AZD1222 COVID-19 vaccine. The repertoire was sequenced with immunoSEQ multiplex PCR; TCRdb's copy has only in-frame clones and lacks some. This table holds roughly 150,000 clones, approximately 89% found once. Specimen: peripheral blood, collected on day 0 of AZD1222 vaccination. Every receptor here comes from an adult in good health.

V and J are TRBV7-2 and TRBJ2-1; D gene unclear. The CDR3 is 14 residues long. Germline CDR1 reads SGHTA; CDR2 reads FQGNSA. Trimming removed 5 bases at V and 5 bases at J, with 13 bases between. This CDR3 reads CASSPFDANNEQFF. CDR3 in DNA: TGTGCCAGCAGCCCGTTTGATGCTAACAATGAGCAGTTCTTC. Filled out from reference TRBV7-2 and TRBJ2-1, the complete variable domain reads GAGVSQSPSNKVTEKGKDVELRCDPISGHTALYWYRQSLGQGLEFLIYFQGNSAPDKSGLPSDRFSAERTGGSVSTLTIQRTQQEDSAVYLCASSPFDANNEQFFGPGTRLTVL.

The V and J genes are TRBV12-3 or TRBV12-4 and TRBJ2-7; 9 bases map to TRBD2. CDR3 length equals 13 residues. Unmatched junction bases numbered 4, after V lost 3 bases and J lost 7 bases. The CDR3 DNA is TGTGCCAGCAGTTTTTCGCTAGCGGGGGAGCAGTACTTC. Protein product: CASSFSLAGEQYF.

This chain joins TRBV7-2 and TRBJ1-2, with 12 bases that match TRBD1. The CDR3 spans 15 residues. The ends lost 0 bases at V and 6 bases at J; junction bases unmatched: 2. The germline CDR1 and CDR2 sequences are SGHTA and FQGNSA. CDR3 DNA: TGTGCCAGCAGCTTAGCGGGGACAGGGGGCCATGGCTACACCTTC. Its translation: CASSLAGTGGHGYTF.

The chain is built from TRBV27 and TRBJ2-7; D tentatively reads TRBD1 or TRBD2 (6 bases each). Trimming removed 7 bases from V and 5 bases from J, with 18 bases in between. The CDR3 has 14 residues. CDR1 and CDR2 (germline): MNHEY, SMNVEV (reference sequence). In nucleotides, the CDR3 is TGTGCCAGCACTGCCGAAGGGGGGTTCCACGAGCAGTACTTC. It encodes CASTAEGGFHEQYF.

This chain connects TRBV12-3 or TRBV12-4 to TRBJ1-2; 9 nucleotides match TRBD1. Trimming removed 6 bases from V and 8 bases from J; junction bases left unmatched: 7. This CDR3 is built from 13 residues. CDR3 DNA: TGTGCCAGCAGGCTACAGGGGGCAAGGGGCTACACCTTC. It specifies CASRLQGARGYTF.

The genes are TRBV27 and TRBJ2-7; 8 bases match TRBD1. After removal of 3 bases from V and 4 bases from J, the junction contained 5 bases not matched to a gene. Germline lookup yields CDR1 MNHEY and CDR2 SMNVEV (reference sequence). The CDR3 loop spans 14 amino acids. DNA of the CDR3: TGTGCCAGCAGTTTCTCAGGGGGCTGGTACGAGCAGTACTTC. This sequence encodes CASSFSGGWYEQYF.

The chain uses TRBV19 and TRBJ1-4; D gene ambiguous. The CDR3 spans 13 residues. V was trimmed by 7 bases and J by 2 bases, leaving 8 bases between them. CDR1 and CDR2 (germline): LNHDA, SQIVND (reference sequence). The CDR3 bases are TGTGCCAGTAAGGGCCTGACTAATGAAAAACTGTTTTTT. It encodes CASKGLTNEKLFF. The variable domain in full, with the rest retrieved from reference TRBV19 and TRBJ1-4, is DGGITQSPKYLFRKEGQNVTLSCEQNLNHDAMYWYRQDPGQGLRLIYYSQIVNDFQKGDIAEGYSVSREKKESFPLTVTSAQKNPTAFYLCASKGLTNEKLFFGSGTQLSVL.

Only a few counts were recorded for this clone. This chain links TRBV27 with TRBJ2-1, with D maybe TRBD1 (8 bases). Germline V lookup: CDR1 MNHEY, CDR2 SMNVEV (reference sequence). V lost 4 bases and J lost 8, with 21 bases in between. The CDR3 is 16 residues long. CDR3 in amino acids: CASSSDRARGGHEQFF. CDR3 bases: TGTGCCAGCAGTTCGGACAGGGCTAGGGGGGGCCATGAGCAGTTCTTC.

The rearrangement links TRBV18 to TRBJ1-5; 7 positions agree with TRBD1. This CDR3 contains 14 residues. Trimming took 4 bases from V and 6 from J; bases not matched to a gene: 6. Germline-derived CDR1 and CDR2 are KGHSH and LQKENI. In DNA, the CDR3 is TGTGCCAGCTCACTAGAACAGGGGACTCAGCCCCAGCATTTT. Encoded protein: CASSLEQGTQPQHF. Full variable domain (missing parts from reference TRBV18 and TRBJ1-5): NAGVMQNPRHLVRRRGQEARLRCSPMKGHSHVYWYRQLPEEGLKFMVYLQKENIIDESGMPKERFSAEFPKEGPSILRIQQVVRGDSAAYFCASSLEQGTQPQHFGDGTRLSIL.

This clone showed up just once. The CDR3 loop is CASSAPGLAGFSDTQYF. The CDR3 DNA follows: TGTGCCAGCAGCGCTCCGGGACTAGCGGGATTCTCAGATACGCAGTATTTT. The rearrangement uses TRBV21-1 and TRBJ2-3; the tabulated D call, TRBD2, remains unverified against the DNA. TRBV21-1 is designated a pseudogene. The CDR3 totals 17 residues.

V usage is TRBV19 and J usage is TRBJ2-2, with TRBD1 as a possible D gene (6 bases). The CDR3 length is 16 residues. Germline CDR1 is LNHDA and CDR2 is SQIVND (reference sequence). The V end was cut by 0 bases, the J end by 1 base, with 9 bases between. DNA of the CDR3: TGTGCCAGTAGTATAGATTGGGGACAGAACACCGGGGAGCTGTTTTTT. Protein: CASSIDWGQNTGELFF.

The chain recombines TRBV29-1 with TRBJ1-2, with a possible D match to TRBD1 (5 bases). The germline CDR1 and CDR2 sequences are SQVTM and ANQGSEA. CDR3 length equals 12 residues. V was pared by 7 bases and J by 7 bases, with 16 bases between. The CDR3: CSAYGPGAGYTF. In nucleotides, the CDR3 is TGCAGCGCCTACGGGCCCGGGGCTGGCTACACCTTC.

The chain joins TRBV5-1 to TRBJ2-3; D might be TRBD1 or TRBD2, each matching 5 bases. The CDR3 contains 15 residues. Germline V gives CDR1 SGHRS, CDR2 YFSETQ. Trimming left V 2 bases short and J 0 bases short, with 10 bases between. CDR3 residues: CASSFQGPSTDTQYF. CDR3 DNA: TGCGCCAGCAGCTTCCAGGGACCTAGCACAGATACGCAGTATTTT.

This chain links TRBV20-1 with TRBJ2-1, with 16 bases matching TRBD2. After removal of 5 bases from V and 8 bases from J, the junction contained 6 bases not matched to a gene. The CDR3 has 15 residues. Germline assignment: CDR1 DFQATT and CDR2 SNEGSKA (reference sequence). The CDR3 nucleotides are TGCAGTGCTCGTGCCGGGACTAGCGGGAGGGATGAGCAGTTCTTC. Translated, it gives CSARAGTSGRDEQFF.

This chain links TRBV24-1 with TRBJ2-7; the D gene is possibly TRBD1 (6 bases). The CDR3 totals 17 residues. V lost 4 bases to trimming and J lost 3 bases, with 21 bases between them. CDR1 KGHDR and CDR2 SFDVKD come from the germline V gene. CDR3 in amino acids: CATSEPKDSSPHYEQYF. The DNA for the CDR3 is TGTGCCACCAGTGAGCCTAAGGACAGTTCCCCCCACTACGAGCAGTACTTC.

The rearrangement links TRBV28 to TRBJ2-2; 8 bases map to TRBD1. This CDR3 is 15 amino acids long. Trimming at V came to 6 bases and at J to 5 bases, leaving 8 bases not matched to a gene. CDR1 and CDR2 from the germline V gene are MDHEN and SYDVKM. The CDR3 protein is CASSPGGRRTGELFF. CDR3 in DNA: TGTGCCAGCAGCCCAGGGGGCAGACGAACCGGGGAGCTGTTTTTT. Full variable domain (rest looked up from reference TRBV28 and TRBJ2-2): DVKVTQSSRYLVKRTGEKVFLECVQDMDHENMFWYRQDPGLGLRLIYFSYDVKMKEKGDIPEGYSVSREKKERFSLILESASTNQTSMYLCASSPGGRRTGELFFGEGSRLTVL.

The chain joins TRBV24-1 to TRBJ2-7, with 13 bases that match TRBD2. The CDR3 consists of 19 residues. The V gene's germline CDR1 is KGHDR and CDR2 SFDVKD. V lost 1 base to trimming and J lost 3 bases; unmatched junction nucleotides: 11. DNA for the CDR3: TGTGCCACCAGTGATTTACAAAGGACTAGCGGGAGTGGGGGCTACGAGCAGTACTTC. Translated: CATSDLQRTSGSGGYEQYF.

This sequence joins TRBV2 and TRBJ2-5; unclear D gene. Germline V gives CDR1 SNHLY, CDR2 FYNNEI. This CDR3 has 14 residues. V was cut by 7 bases and J by 4 bases, with 16 bases left in between. The CDR3 protein is CASKSGHIGETQYF. CDR3 bases: TGTGCCAGCAAAAGTGGCCACATTGGAGAGACCCAGTACTTC.

The chain uses TRBV9 and TRBJ1-4; no clear D gene. CDR1 is SGDLS, CDR2 YYNGEE, per germline. Trimming took 3 bases from V and 0 from J, leaving 6 bases between them. This CDR3 comprises 14 residues. The CDR3 coding sequence is TGTGCCAGCAGCGAGGACGCAACTAATGAAAAACTGTTTTTT. Amino acid sequence: CASSEDATNEKLFF.

The rearrangement uses TRBV5-1 and TRBJ2-2, with D unresolved. Germline V gene lookup returns CDR1 SGHRS and CDR2 YFSETQ. Trimming stripped 0 bases from V and 1 base from J, with 7 bases between. The CDR3 has 15 residues. CDR3 loop: CASSLGTENTGELFF. CDR3 coding DNA: TGCGCCAGCAGCTTGGGAACCGAGAACACCGGGGAGCTGTTTTTT.